This T cell receptor (beta chain) was identified during a study of blood T cell repertoires in COVID-19. Study information: There were acute and convalescent COVID-19 samples, and they came from the United States, Italy and Spain.

Sequenced by immunoSEQ multiplex PCR; TCRdb stores in-frame clones only, minus some. The table has around 150,000 clones, about 88% seen once. Germline V gene sequence: CDR1 SQVTM, CDR2 ANQGSEA. Trimming stripped 4 bases from V and 6 bases from J, with 16 bases between. This CDR3 is built from 15 residues. The sequenced material came from peripheral blood. V gene TRBV29-1 combines with J gene TRBJ1-6; D gene ambiguous. The TCR was taken from a human donor with COVID-19, enrolled during active disease. The donor label of this sample is uncertain. Here the CDR3 reads CSVGGGRPGNSPLHF. CDR3 DNA: TGCAGCGTTGGGGGAGGACGGCCCGGTAATTCACCCCTCCACTTT.